Presented here are 28 T cell receptor beta chains from one specimen sequenced in a study of T-cell reconstitution after alpha-beta-depleted transplantation in children. Library preparation (for TCRbeta) was performed with unique molecular identifiers. TCRdb reanalysed the PCR reads using MiXCR and keeps one entry per CDR3 protein. The sample lists roughly 300,000 distinct CDR3 sequences; more than 9% were seen once. The input for sequencing was peripheral blood, taken 180 days after TCRalphabeta/CD19-depleted stem cell transplant. The receptor source for this set is a male patient aged 2 to 9 who had a stem cell transplant for chronic granulomatous disease, so the T cells may come from the graft donor.

This clonotype showed up many times. The chain couples TRBV12-3 or TRBV12-4 to TRBJ2-3, with no clear D. With 5 bases removed from V and 0 bases from J, the gap between germline ends came to 15 bases. The CDR3 consists of 16 residues. The CDR3 here is CASSPVGPPSTDTQYF. CDR3 nucleotide sequence: TGTGCCAGCAGTCCGGTCGGACCGCCCAGCACAGATACGCAGTATTTT.

Comment on this clonotype: The junction departs from germline at one end; a sequencing error may be responsible. The V and J genes are TRBV20-1 and TRBJ2-4; tentative D call: TRBD1 (8 bases). This CDR3 has 17 amino acids. Germline CDR1 DFQATT, CDR2 SNEGSKA (reference sequence). Here the CDR3 reads CCARGGTGPLAKNIQYF. CDR3 in DNA: TGCTGTGCTAGGGGAGGGACAGGTCCTCTAGCCAAAAACATTCAGTACTTC.

This clonotype was recorded many times. The V and J genes are TRBV7-9 and TRBJ2-2; D is possibly TRBD1 (6 bases). Germline V gene lookup returns CDR1 SEHNR and CDR2 FQNEAQ (reference sequence). The CDR3 length is 15 residues. Trimming took off 5 bases at V and 1 base at J, with 11 bases between the two ends. CDR3 DNA sequence: TGTGCCAGCAGCACGAGGGGACAGAACACCGGGGAGCTGTTTTTT. It encodes CASSTRGQNTGELFF.

V is TRBV19 and J is TRBJ2-7, with 12 bases that match TRBD2. The germline gives CDR1 LNHDA, CDR2 SQIVND (reference sequence). Germline trimming cut 4 bases from V and 6 bases from J; bases unmatched to any gene: 1. This CDR3 is 13 amino acids long. The CDR3 reads CASSTSGRAEQYF. The CDR3 DNA reads TGTGCCAGTAGTACTAGCGGGAGGGCCGAGCAGTACTTC.

This clonotype was counted at least ten times. The chain uses TRBV19 and TRBJ2-5; 12 bases are a match to TRBD1. The trim removed 3 bases at V and 5 bases at J, leaving 4 bases unmatched. The CDR3 loop spans 15 amino acids. Germline V gives CDR1 LNHDA, CDR2 SQIVND (reference sequence). CDR3 sequence reads: CASSIPGQGAETQYF. In DNA, the CDR3 is TGTGCCAGTAGTATCCCGGGACAGGGGGCGGAGACCCAGTACTTC.

This clonotype was recorded at least ten times. V is TRBV12-3 or TRBV12-4 and J is TRBJ2-5; TRBD2 agrees at 14 bases. V shed 3 bases and J 4 bases; nucleotides not matched to a gene: 1. The CDR3 spans 15 residues. The CDR3 sequence is CASSLGTSGGETQYF. Here the CDR3 DNA reads TGTGCCAGCAGTTTGGGGACTAGCGGGGGAGAGACCCAGTACTTC.

A few counts support this clonotype. This rearrangement joins TRBV12-3 or TRBV12-4 to TRBJ2-1; 10 bases map to TRBD2. The CDR3 loop spans 19 amino acids. With 3 bases clipped from V and 0 bases from J, the junction kept 11 bases outside the gene matches. The CDR3: CASSLAGLATLSSYNEQFF. The CDR3 DNA follows: TGTGCCAGCAGTTTGGCGGGACTAGCGACCTTAAGCTCCTACAATGAGCAGTTCTTC.

This clonotype was seen ten or more times. This chain uses TRBV27 with TRBJ1-2; D unclear. Germline CDR1 reads MNHEY; CDR2 reads SMNVEV (reference sequence). V shed 6 bases and J shed 0 bases, with 14 bases lying between them. The CDR3 consists of 15 residues. CDR3 sequence reads: CASSPGGKANYGYTF. The CDR3 region has the DNA TGTGCCAGCAGCCCGGGTGGAAAAGCTAACTATGGCTACACCTTC.

This clonotype turned up a few times. This CDR3 reads CASSLSKGTQYF. The CDR3 coding sequence is TGTGCCAGCAGCCTAAGTAAGGGGACCCAGTACTTC. The rearrangement links TRBV7-2 to TRBJ2-5; D is uncertain. The CDR3 has 12 amino acids. V was shortened by 5 bases and J by 7 bases, with 11 bases between the two germline ends. Germline V CDR1 and CDR2: SGHTA, FQGNSA. Full variable domain (rest looked up from reference TRBV7-2 and TRBJ2-5): GAGVSQSPSNKVTEKGKDVELRCDPISGHTALYWYRQSLGQGLEFLIYFQGNSAPDKSGLPSDRFSAERTGGSVSTLTIQRTQQEDSAVYLCASSLSKGTQYFGPGTRLLVL.

In its sample, this clonotype was seen many times. The rearrangement uses TRBV6-2 or TRBV6-3 and TRBJ2-2; 7 positions match TRBD2. The germline gives CDR1 MNHEY, CDR2 SVGEGT. The CDR3 has 15 residues. J lost 1 base, V lost 7 bases, and 6 bases had no gene match. Here the CDR3 reads CASKSGDLNTGELFF. The CDR3 region has the DNA TGTGCCAGCAAAAGCGGGGATCTGAACACCGGGGAGCTGTTTTTT.

Ten or more counts support this clonotype. This chain links TRBV12-3 or TRBV12-4 with TRBJ2-5; D is ambiguous. V lost 8 bases to trimming and J lost 2 bases, with 12 bases between them. The CDR3 is 13 residues long. The CDR3 sequence: CASGRMRQETQYF. The CDR3 DNA reads as TGTGCCAGCGGCCGTATGCGGCAAGAGACCCAGTACTTC.

The genes are TRBV7-4 and TRBJ2-2, with D unclear. Germline V gene sequence: CDR1 SGHVT, CDR2 SQSDAQ. This CDR3 contains 18 residues. V was trimmed by 11 bases and J by 3 bases, leaving 28 bases between them. The CDR3 spells CAPKPPSRAAMDTGELFF. CDR3 coding DNA: TGTGCCCCCAAGCCCCCGAGTCGAGCCGCGATGGACACCGGGGAGCTGTTTTTT.

There are many counts of this clonotype. The chain combines TRBV12-3 or TRBV12-4 with TRBJ2-3; D is uncertain. V lost 1 base and J 6 bases, leaving 11 bases between the germline ends. The CDR3 covers 14 residues. CDR3 coding DNA: TGTGCCAGCAGTTTAGTATCTATGGGGGATACGCAGTATTTT. Translated, it gives CASSLVSMGDTQYF.

Ten or more counts support this clonotype. The chain couples TRBV20-1 to TRBJ2-7; D remains unclear. CDR1 is DFQATT, CDR2 SNEGSKA, per germline (reference sequence). The CDR3 consists of 12 residues. V was cut by 1 base and J by 1 base, with 5 bases left in between. The CDR3 loop is CSARVDSYEQYF. Here the CDR3 DNA reads TGCAGTGCTAGAGTAGATTCCTACGAGCAGTACTTC.

This clonotype came up many times. The J gene is TRBJ1-4, the V gene TRBV4-2, with D uncertain. The V gene lost 0 bases and the J gene lost 1 base, with 9 bases spanning the gap. Germline V CDR1 and CDR2: LGHNA, YNFKEQ. CDR3 length equals 16 residues. CDR3 coding DNA: TGTGCCAGCAGCCAAGAAAAAGGGCGAACTAATGAAAAACTGTTTTTT. This sequence encodes CASSQEKGRTNEKLFF.

This clonotype was recorded at least ten times. This chain connects TRBV28 to TRBJ2-5, with a weak D call TRBD1 (6 bases). Germline V gene sequence: CDR1 MDHEN, CDR2 SYDVKM. The V and J ends lost 3 bases and 3 bases respectively, with 11 bases between them. The CDR3 sequence is 14 residues long. CDR3 sequence reads: CASSFFPGEETQYF. The CDR3 nucleotides read TGTGCCAGCAGTTTCTTCCCAGGGGAAGAGACCCAGTACTTC.

The sample holds many counts of this clonotype. V is TRBV20-1 and J is TRBJ1-2, with D hard to call. Per the germline V gene, CDR1 is DFQATT and CDR2 is SNEGSKA (reference sequence). The CDR3 has 12 amino acids. Trimming pared 8 bases from V and 5 bases from J, leaving 15 bases between. CDR3 DNA sequence: TGCAGTCCCTGGTCCTCTCCTTATGGCTACACCTTC. This translates into CSPWSSPYGYTF.

About this clonotype: This could be a read error, since a much larger clone is one nucleotide away. This chain uses TRBV12-3 or TRBV12-4 with TRBJ2-3; the D gene is possibly TRBD2 (6 bases). The V and J ends lost 7 bases and 5 bases respectively, with 16 bases between them. This CDR3 region has 14 residues. As DNA, the CDR3 is TGTGCCAGCACCCATGGGGGGAGACTAGATACGCAGTATTTT. Its protein product is CASTHGGRLDTQYF.

The CDR3 here is CASSLRPGQKAPFKHVDTQYF. CDR3 sequence (DNA): TGTGCCAGCAGCCTTCGACCGGGACAGAAAGCCCCCTTCAAGCACGTAGATACGCAGTATTTT. J is TRBJ2-3 and V is TRBV6-9, with 7 bases fitting TRBD1. The V gene end was trimmed by 6 bases and the J gene end by 5 bases; junction bases not matched to a gene: 29. The CDR3 length is 21 residues. The V gene's germline CDR1 is MNHGY and CDR2 SVAAGI.

This chain joins TRBV19 and TRBJ1-1, with unresolved D. The length of the CDR3 is 15 residues. Trimming left V 3 bases short and J 5 bases short, with 16 bases between. Germline V CDR1 and CDR2: LNHDA, SQIVND (reference sequence). The CDR3 sequence: CASSIKWSWVTEAFF. As DNA, the CDR3 is TGTGCCAGTAGTATTAAGTGGAGTTGGGTGACTGAAGCTTTCTTT.

Many counts were recorded for this clonotype. V usage is TRBV6-2 or TRBV6-3 and J usage is TRBJ2-3, with D possibly being TRBD2 (5 bases). The ends were cut back, 7 bases at V and 2 bases at J, with 10 bases in the middle. The length of the CDR3 is 13 residues. Per germline, CDR1 MNHEY and CDR2 SVGEGT. The CDR3 loop reads CASKLVITDTQYF. The CDR3, as DNA: TGTGCCAGCAAACTAGTTATCACAGATACGCAGTATTTT.

This clonotype was picked up many times. The chain couples TRBV20-1 to TRBJ2-5; TRBD2 agrees at 8 bases. V gave up 4 bases and J gave up 4 bases; unmatched junction bases: 11. Germline CDR1 reads DFQATT; CDR2 reads SNEGSKA (reference sequence). This CDR3 contains 15 residues. DNA of the CDR3: TGCAGTGCTATCGGACTTAGGACTAGCCGAGAGACCCAGTACTTC. Residues: CSAIGLRTSRETQYF.

This clonotype was counted ten times or more. CDR3 amino acids: CASSSPQRERYNEQFF. The CDR3 coding sequence is TGTGCCAGCAGTTCCCCTCAGCGGGAGAGGTACAATGAGCAGTTCTTC. The gene calls are TRBV27 and TRBJ2-1; 8 bases are a match to TRBD2. The CDR3 consists of 16 residues. In germline, CDR1 is MNHEY, CDR2 SMNVEV (reference sequence). V shed 4 bases and J 4 bases; nucleotides not matched to a gene: 9.

This clonotype was counted many times. The rearrangement links TRBV5-1 to TRBJ2-5, with D unresolved. The germline gives CDR1 SGHRS, CDR2 YFSETQ. This CDR3 is built from 14 residues. V lost 0 bases and J lost 4, with 10 bases in between. The CDR3 reads CASSLAGFLETQYF. The DNA for the CDR3 is TGCGCCAGCAGCTTGGCAGGTTTTCTAGAGACCCAGTACTTC.

This clonotype was counted ten times or more. The gene calls are TRBV28 and TRBJ2-3; TRBD1 agrees at 9 bases. Germline V gene lookup returns CDR1 MDHEN and CDR2 SYDVKM. With 5 bases clipped from V and 0 bases from J, the junction kept 6 bases outside the gene matches. The CDR3 covers 16 residues. Here the CDR3 reads CASSPRDRASTDTQYF. The CDR3 bases are TGTGCCAGCAGTCCCCGGGACAGGGCAAGCACAGATACGCAGTATTTT.

The CDR3 DNA reads TGTGCCAGCAGGAATACGAGGACAGGATTTAACACTGAAGCTTTCTTT. The encoded protein is CASRNTRTGFNTEAFF. The gene calls are TRBV6-1 and TRBJ1-1; 7 positions match TRBD1. The V and J ends lost 6 bases and 2 bases, in that order; junction bases with no gene match: 12. The germline gives CDR1 MNHNS, CDR2 SASEGT. This CDR3 has 16 residues.

This clonotype was detected ten times or more. This chain joins TRBV7-2 and TRBJ2-3; 8 positions agree with TRBD2. CDR3 size: 17 residues. Trimming removed 3 bases from V and 6 bases from J; junction bases left unmatched: 14. Per the germline V gene, CDR1 is SGHTA and CDR2 is FQGNSA. CDR3: CASSFLGGAGARDTQYF. DNA of the CDR3: TGTGCCAGCAGCTTCCTCGGGGGAGCGGGAGCAAGGGATACGCAGTATTTT. The full variable domain, rest sourced from reference TRBV7-2 and TRBJ2-3, is GAGVSQSPSNKVTEKGKDVELRCDPISGHTALYWYRQSLGQGLEFLIYFQGNSAPDKSGLPSDRFSAERTGGSVSTLTIQRTQQEDSAVYLCASSFLGGAGARDTQYFGPGTRLTVL.

This clonotype was picked up many times. J is TRBJ1-1 and V is TRBV12-3 or TRBV12-4, with D maybe TRBD1 (6 bases). V dropped 5 bases and J dropped 4 bases, with 26 bases sitting between them. The CDR3 has 18 residues. The CDR3 loop is CASSPLQGKGVFGTEAFF. In nucleotides, the CDR3 is TGTGCCAGCAGTCCCCTACAGGGAAAGGGTGTATTTGGCACTGAAGCTTTCTTT.